The 25 T cell receptor beta chains given below trace back to one sample, sequenced in a study of blood T cell repertoires in COVID-19. The repertoire was sequenced with immunoSEQ multiplex PCR; TCRdb's copy has only in-frame clones and lacks some. The sample lists 200,000 to 250,000 clones, about 76% occurring once. The sequenced sample consisted of PBMCs or T cells enriched from blood (not recorded which). These receptors all come from a woman in her forties or fifties with acute COVID-19.

V usage is TRBV19 and J usage is TRBJ2-3, with D possibly matching TRBD2 (7 bases). V was pared by 5 bases and J by 1 base, with 16 bases between. Germline lookup yields CDR1 LNHDA and CDR2 SQIVND (reference sequence). The CDR3 is made up of 16 amino acids. CDR3 amino acids: CASSGGGGHGTDTQYF. In nucleotides, the CDR3 is TGTGCCAGTAGTGGGGGGGGCGGTCACGGCACAGATACGCAGTATTTT.

The chain carries TRBV4-3 and TRBJ1-1, with D possibly being TRBD1 (6 bases). This CDR3 spans 16 amino acids. Trimming removed 4 bases at V and 10 bases at J, with 25 bases between. Germline V gene data show CDR1 as LGHNA and CDR2 as YSLEER. CDR3 in amino acids: CASSREYRAQGSVAFF. The CDR3 bases are TGCGCCAGCAGCCGAGAGTATAGGGCCCAGGGGAGCGTAGCTTTCTTT.

This chain uses TRBV18 with TRBJ2-3; 7 bases are shared with TRBD1. V shed 6 bases and J 0 bases; nucleotides not matched to a gene: 6. Germline CDR1 is KGHSH and CDR2 is LQKENI. The CDR3 has 15 residues. The CDR3 loop reads CASSPMTGSTDTQYF. CDR3 bases: TGTGCCAGCTCCCCAATGACAGGGAGCACAGATACGCAGTATTTT.

Notes on this clone: The sample holds other DNA sequences that translate to the same CDR3. The rearrangement links TRBV18 to TRBJ1-4; D is possibly TRBD1 (6 bases). CDR3 length: 14 amino acids. Germline V gene sequence: CDR1 KGHSH, CDR2 LQKENI. Trimming shortened V by 5 bases and J by 0 bases, and 7 bases separated the two germline ends. CDR3 sequence: CASSRQATNEKLFF. The CDR3 DNA sequence: TGTGCCAGCTCAAGACAGGCAACTAATGAAAAACTGTTTTTT.

The genes are TRBV5-4 and TRBJ1-2, with 7 positions matching TRBD1. CDR1 is SGHNT and CDR2 is YYREEE in the germline V gene (reference sequence). V trimming: 1 base; J trimming: 5 bases; junction bases outside the gene matches: 11. This CDR3 has 16 residues. The CDR3 reads CASSLKGADTTYGYTF. The CDR3 DNA follows: TGTGCCAGCAGCTTGAAGGGGGCGGACACGACTTATGGCTACACCTTC.

The chain recombines TRBV6-5 with TRBJ1-5, with 8 positions matching TRBD1. This CDR3 has 13 amino acids. Germline CDR1 reads MNHEY; CDR2 reads SVGAGI. V trimming: 6 bases; J trimming: 4 bases; junction bases outside the gene matches: 2. DNA for the CDR3: TGTGCCAGCAGGGACAGGGAAAATCAGCCCCAGCATTTT. It yields the protein CASRDRENQPQHF.

This chain uses TRBV21-1 with TRBJ1-1; the listed D gene, TRBD1, was not tested against the DNA. TRBV21-1 is termed a pseudogene. The CDR3 covers 17 residues. In DNA, the CDR3 is TGTGCCAGCAGCAAAGAACAGAAAAACTTGTCGAACACTGAAGCTTTCTTT. Amino acids: CASSKEQKNLSNTEAFF.

V is TRBV5-1 and J is TRBJ2-5; D is ambiguous. V gave up 1 base and J gave up 5 bases, with 9 bases separating them. The length of the CDR3 is 13 residues. Germline V CDR1 and CDR2: SGHRS, YFSETQ. The DNA for the CDR3 is TGCGCCAGCAGCTTGAACGGCGGCGAGACCCAGTACTTC. Encoded protein: CASSLNGGETQYF. The whole variable domain, filled in from reference TRBV5-1 and TRBJ2-5, reads KAGVTQTPRYLIKTRGQQVTLSCSPISGHRSVSWYQQTPGQGLQFLFEYFSETQRNKGNFPGRFSGRQFSNSRSEMNVSTLELGDSALYLCASSLNGGETQYFGPGTRLLVL.

The V and J genes are TRBV5-6 and TRBJ1-2; 7 bases align to TRBD1. Per the germline V gene, CDR1 is SGHDT and CDR2 is YYEEEE. The CDR3 is 14 amino acids. V was pared by 4 bases and J by 0 bases, with 3 bases of the junction left unmatched. CDR3 amino acids: CASSGDRSNYGYTF. The CDR3 DNA follows: TGTGCCAGCAGCGGGGACAGATCTAACTATGGCTACACCTTC.

This chain connects TRBV7-8 to TRBJ1-1, with no clear D. Germline V lookup: CDR1 SGHVS, CDR2 FQNEAQ. The CDR3 totals 16 residues. Trimming pared 1 base from V and 0 bases from J, leaving 12 bases between. The CDR3, as DNA: TGTGCCAGCAGCTTAGGGCCAGAATCTTTGAACACTGAAGCTTTCTTT. Amino acid sequence: CASSLGPESLNTEAFF.

The chain recombines TRBV19 with TRBJ2-2; 8 nucleotides line up with TRBD2. The length of the CDR3 is 16 residues. Germline-derived CDR1 and CDR2 are LNHDA and SQIVND (reference sequence). V dropped 4 bases and J dropped 4; count of bases not matched to a gene: 8. CDR3: CASSRETAGATGELFF. DNA for the CDR3: TGTGCCAGTAGTAGGGAGACAGCGGGAGCCACCGGGGAGCTGTTTTTT.

For the CDR3, the DNA is TGTGCCAGCAGCCAAGGGGGGGTGTGGAATGAGCAGTTCTTC. Encoded protein: CASSQGGVWNEQFF. This chain links TRBV7-2 with TRBJ2-1; possibly TRBD2 for D (7 bases). Germline CDR1 reads SGHTA; CDR2 reads FQGNSA. Between the trimmed V and J ends, which lost 5 bases and 7 bases, there was a span of 15 bases. The CDR3 has 14 residues.

The chain joins TRBV27 to TRBJ2-6; 9 bases are shared with TRBD1. This CDR3 is built from 16 residues. V lost 4 bases and J lost 4; bases outside the gene matches: 5. Germline CDR1 is MNHEY and CDR2 is SMNVEV (reference sequence). CDR3 region: CASSSGQGAGANVLTF. The CDR3 DNA reads as TGTGCCAGCAGTTCGGGACAGGGAGCGGGGGCCAACGTCCTGACTTTC.

The chain combines TRBV18 with TRBJ2-3, with 8 bases matching TRBD1. V was clipped by 3 bases and J by 0 bases; unmatched bases: 11. CDR3 length equals 18 residues. Germline CDR1 reads KGHSH; CDR2 reads LQKENI. The CDR3 here is CASSPRDRQLSSTDTQYF. CDR3 bases: TGTGCCAGCTCACCCAGGGACAGGCAACTATCTAGCACAGATACGCAGTATTTT.

V is TRBV3-1 (or the pseudogene TRBV3-2) and J is TRBJ2-3; 10 bases match TRBD2. The CDR3 sequence is 17 residues long. Losses at the gene ends were 1 base for V and 0 bases for J; bases not matched to a gene: 4. Germline CDR1 reads LGHDT; CDR2 reads YNNKEL (reference sequence). CDR3 in DNA: TGTGCCAGCAGCCAAGCCGGGACTAGCGTTAGCACAGATACGCAGTATTTT. This gives the protein CASSQAGTSVSTDTQYF.

This chain uses TRBV11-3 with TRBJ2-5; D not resolved. V was pared by 1 base and J by 6 bases, with 12 bases between. CDR1 is SGHNT, CDR2 YENEEA, per germline. The CDR3 loop spans 14 amino acids. The CDR3 here is CASSLALVMKTQYF. The CDR3 nucleotides are TGTGCCAGCAGCTTAGCCCTAGTGATGAAGACCCAGTACTTC.

The chain uses TRBV30 and TRBJ2-5; D might be TRBD2 (5 bases). The V end was cut by 5 bases, the J end by 2 bases, with 9 bases between. Germline CDR1 GTSNPN, CDR2 SVGIG (reference sequence). The CDR3 totals 12 residues. CDR3 nucleotides: TGTGCCTGGGGACTTCGGCAAGAGACCCAGTACTTC. Protein product: CAWGLRQETQYF. The variable domain in full, completed from reference TRBV30 and TRBJ2-5, reads SQTIHQWPATLVQPVGSPLSLECTVEGTSNPNLYWYRQAAGRGLQLLFYSVGIGQISSEVPQNLSASRPQDRQFILSSKKLLLSDSGFYLCAWGLRQETQYFGPGTRLLVL.

The chain carries TRBV2 and TRBJ1-4; tentatively, D is TRBD1 (6 bases). Trimming cost V 6 bases and J 1 base, with 9 bases left between them. The CDR3 runs 14 residues. Germline lookup yields CDR1 SNHLY and CDR2 FYNNEI. CDR3 sequence reads: CASSKQGTNEKLFF. In DNA form, the CDR3 reads TGTGCCAGCAGCAAACAGGGAACTAATGAAAAACTGTTTTTT.

The chain employs TRBV28 and TRBJ2-3; perhaps TRBD2 as D (5 bases). Trimming pared 8 bases from V and 9 bases from J, leaving 18 bases between. The CDR3 spans 13 residues. Germline loops: CDR1 MDHEN, CDR2 SYDVKM. The CDR3 loop reads CASGPPGSTTQYF. For the CDR3, the DNA is TGTGCCAGCGGACCACCGGGATCCACGACGCAGTATTTT.

The CDR3 here is CASRLVTSSYEQYF. The CDR3 coding sequence is TGTGCCAGCAGGCTTGTAACTAGTAGCTACGAGCAGTACTTC. The chain employs TRBV6-5 and TRBJ2-7; TRBD2 is a possible D gene (5 bases). This CDR3 comprises 14 residues. Germline V lookup: CDR1 MNHEY, CDR2 SVGAGI. V was shortened by 6 bases and J by 3 bases, with 15 bases between the two germline ends.

The rearrangement joins TRBV18 to TRBJ1-2, with D perhaps matching TRBD1 (5 bases). CDR3 length equals 14 residues. Trimming cost V 0 bases and J 7 bases, with 12 bases left between them. The germline gives CDR1 KGHSH, CDR2 LQKENI. The CDR3 nucleotides read TGTGCCAGCTCACCACCAGCTTGGGGGGGTGGCTACACCTTC. This codes for CASSPPAWGGGYTF.

The rearrangement joins TRBV7-8 to TRBJ2-1; 9 nucleotides line up with TRBD2. Germline lookup yields CDR1 SGHVS and CDR2 FQNEAQ. After removal of 1 base from V and 3 bases from J, the junction contained 10 bases not matched to a gene. CDR3 size: 18 residues. For the CDR3, the DNA is TGTGCCAGCAGCTTAGTGGCGGGGGGGCTGTCTCGCTACAATGAGCAGTTCTTC. It specifies CASSLVAGGLSRYNEQFF.

The CDR3 sequence: CASSRPTAENTEAFF. As DNA, the CDR3 is TGTGCCAGCAGCCGACCGACAGCCGAGAACACTGAAGCTTTCTTT. The chain recombines TRBV5-4 with TRBJ1-1; D might be TRBD1 (5 bases). The germline gives CDR1 SGHNT, CDR2 YYREEE (reference sequence). Trimming removed 4 bases from V and 1 base from J, with 14 bases in between. The CDR3 extends over 15 amino acids.

The V call is TRBV24-1, the J call TRBJ2-1, with 7 bases fitting TRBD2. Germline values: CDR1 KGHDR, CDR2 SFDVKD. With 5 bases clipped from V and 0 bases from J, the junction kept 3 bases outside the gene matches. This CDR3 has 15 amino acids. The CDR3 loop reads CATSVRGSSYNEQFF. Here the CDR3 DNA reads TGTGCCACCAGTGTGCGGGGGAGCTCCTACAATGAGCAGTTCTTC.

The genes are TRBV12-3 or TRBV12-4 and TRBJ1-3; D call uncertain. Trimming removed 3 bases from V and 6 bases from J, with 6 bases in between. The CDR3 is 12 residues long. The CDR3 DNA follows: TGTGCCAGCAGTTTCTATTTAAACACCATATATTTT. Amino acids: CASSFYLNTIYF.